Shown below are 2 T cell receptor beta chains from a single sample sequenced in a study of technical replicates of blood from four donors. Using immunoSEQ multiplex PCR, the repertoire was profiled, and TCRdb retains in-frame clones only, with some absent. Found here are 50,000 to 75,000 clones, 90% to 95% of them singletons; the top ten hold approximately 4.2%. What was sequenced was PBMCs. The receptors stem from a human donor in good health. Some clones in this sample may be carry-over from other donors' samples.

The gene calls are TRBV9 and TRBJ2-1; TRBD2 aligns across 9 bases. CDR1 is SGDLS and CDR2 is YYNGEE in the germline V gene. The CDR3 sequence is 14 residues long. V shed 5 bases, J shed 7 bases, and the junction held 7 bases outside the gene matches. This CDR3 is CASRGGGASNEQFF. The CDR3 DNA sequence: TGTGCCAGCAGAGGCGGGGGGGCATCAAATGAGCAGTTCTTC.

This rearrangement joins TRBV18 to TRBJ1-6, with 9 bases identical to TRBD1. Per the germline V gene, CDR1 is KGHSH and CDR2 is LQKENI. The CDR3 contains 14 residues. The J segment lost 12 bases and the V segment lost 6 bases, leaving 9 bases of the junction unmatched. The CDR3 is CASSRRDRELPLHF. CDR3 nucleotide sequence: TGTGCCAGCTCGCGCCGGGACAGGGAGCTACCCCTCCACTTT.